One sample yielded the 17 T cell receptor beta chains listed below, sequenced in a study of beta chain features in type 1 diabetes (dated by TCRdb to the late 2010s). On the study overall, not on this receptor specifically: In all four CD4+ subsets, TCRB CDR3 length was moderately but significantly shorter in type 1 diabetes patients.

Library preparation employed the immunoSEQ multiplex PCR assay. The entire isolated RNA was reverse transcribed using the High Capacity cDNA Reverse Transcription Kit, and thus expressed TCRB transcripts were sequenced. Here the immuneACCESS table is served through TCRdb, limited to in-frame sequences with V and J called. Missing clones are a known gap in these copies; in checked studies unresolved V genes cover under half, and the rest lacks a known reason. The sample table lists about 160,000 clones, roughly 8% of them with a count of one. Approximately 0.54% of the sample goes to the ten largest clones. Which antigens these TCRs recognize remains unknown. Sequenced: central memory CD4+ T cells from blood. The receptors were sampled from a man younger than 35 with type 1 diabetes.

The chain links TRBV18 to TRBJ2-3; perhaps TRBD2 as D (7 bases). CDR3 size: 14 residues. The germline V gene has CDR1 KGHSH and CDR2 LQKENI. V gave up 5 bases and J gave up 3 bases, with 12 bases separating them. The CDR3, as DNA: TGTGCCAGCTCAGGGGGGGCCGGGACAGATACGCAGTATTTT. This sequence encodes CASSGGAGTDTQYF.

This chain uses TRBV7-2 with TRBJ2-2, with 8 bases aligning to TRBD1. CDR3 length: 15 residues. J was trimmed by 5 bases and V by 5 bases; bases with no gene match: 7. Germline CDR1 SGHTA, CDR2 FQGNSA. CDR3 sequence (DNA): TGTGCCAGCAGCGCAGGACAGGGATTTACCGGGGAGCTGTTTTTT. It yields the protein CASSAGQGFTGELFF.

The chain joins TRBV6-4 to TRBJ2-3; tentative D call: TRBD2 (5 bases). Trimming removed 2 bases from V and 0 bases from J, with 12 bases in between. This CDR3 spans 16 amino acids. CDR1 is MRHNA, CDR2 SNTAGT, per germline. The CDR3 loop reads CASSDRPSPSTDTQYF. Here the CDR3 DNA reads TGTGCCAGCAGTGACCGTCCTAGCCCTAGCACAGATACGCAGTATTTT.

This clone was seen a few times. The CDR3 carries no conserved terminal phenylalanine or tryptophan, so it likely arises from a read error. The DNA is omitted, as the CDR3 cannot be located on it reliably, and the CDR3 follows TCRdb's listing. CDR3 sequence: CASGLGGLVRP. The V and J genes are TRBV12-5 and TRBJ1-2. A total of 11 residues make up the CDR3, ends included. CDR1 is LGHNT, CDR2 FRNRAP, per germline.

This clone was found a few times. The V call is TRBV6-5, the J call TRBJ1-1, with D possibly being TRBD1 (6 bases). Between the trimmed V and J ends, which lost 5 bases and 0 bases, there was a span of 10 bases. There are 14 residues in the CDR3. CDR1 MNHEY and CDR2 SVGAGI come from the germline V gene. Here the CDR3 reads CASSGRGMNTEAFF. Written as DNA, the CDR3 is TGTGCCAGCAGTGGCAGGGGAATGAACACTGAAGCTTTCTTT.

The table lists this clone with a few counts. The chain's CDR3 is CSVEVGGNTEAFF. In nucleotides, the CDR3 is TGCAGCGTTGAAGTAGGGGGGAACACTGAAGCTTTCTTT. The chain carries TRBV29-1 and TRBJ1-1; D perhaps matches TRBD1 (6 bases). The V gene lost 1 base and the J gene lost 1 base, with 7 bases spanning the gap. Germline CDR1 is SQVTM and CDR2 is ANQGSEA. There are 13 residues in the CDR3.

CDR3 DNA: TGCGCCAGCAGCTTGGGTGGGGCAGGGACTAACTATGGCTACACCTTC. Its translation is CASSLGGAGTNYGYTF. The J gene is TRBJ1-2, the V gene TRBV5-1; a weak D match, TRBD1 (5 bases). The CDR3 is made up of 16 amino acids. Per germline, CDR1 SGHRS and CDR2 YFSETQ. V lost 0 bases to trimming and J lost 0 bases, with 12 bases between them. Full variable domain (outside the CDR3, taken from reference TRBV5-1 and TRBJ1-2): KAGVTQTPRYLIKTRGQQVTLSCSPISGHRSVSWYQQTPGQGLQFLFEYFSETQRNKGNFPGRFSGRQFSNSRSEMNVSTLELGDSALYLCASSLGGAGTNYGYTFGSGTRLTVV.

The rearrangement links TRBV7-2 to TRBJ1-2; D not resolved. The CDR3 contains 13 residues. Per the germline V gene, CDR1 is SGHTA and CDR2 is FQGNSA. Trimming removed 5 bases from V and 3 bases from J, with 10 bases in between. The CDR3 is CASSPDTDYGYTF. The CDR3 nucleotides are TGTGCCAGCAGCCCTGACACCGACTATGGCTACACCTTC.

This chain links TRBV28 with TRBJ1-2; D unresolved. This CDR3 contains 14 residues. V lost 6 bases to trimming and J lost 2 bases, with 13 bases between them. Germline CDR1 reads MDHEN; CDR2 reads SYDVKM. CDR3 nucleotide sequence: TGTGCCAGCAGGCTTTCAGACAAGAACTATGGCTACACCTTC. It specifies CASRLSDKNYGYTF.

This sequence joins TRBV7-9 and TRBJ2-7; a possible D gene is TRBD2 (6 bases). Trimming removed 2 bases from V and 6 bases from J, with 20 bases in between. The germline V gene has CDR1 SEHNR and CDR2 FQNEAQ (reference sequence). This CDR3 spans 16 amino acids. Here the CDR3 reads CASSLRREYGLGEQYF. The CDR3 coding sequence is TGTGCCAGCAGCTTACGACGGGAGTACGGGTTGGGCGAGCAGTACTTC.

This clone was found many times. The V call is TRBV5-1, the J call TRBJ2-7; 11 bases line up with TRBD1. Germline trimming cut 0 bases from V and 1 base from J; bases unmatched to any gene: 3. Germline CDR1 and CDR2: SGHRS and YFSETQ. This CDR3 comprises 16 residues. CDR3 sequence reads: CASSLGTGGLSYEQYF. DNA of the CDR3: TGCGCCAGCAGCTTGGGGACAGGGGGCTTATCCTACGAGCAGTACTTC.

A few counts support this clone. The rearrangement uses TRBV4-1 and TRBJ1-5; TRBD1 is a possible D gene (6 bases). This CDR3 spans 18 amino acids. V dropped 0 bases and J dropped 11 bases, with 26 bases sitting between them. CDR1 and CDR2 from the germline V gene are MGHRA and YSYEKL. The CDR3 is CASSQEIVAGAKVLAQHF. The CDR3, as DNA: TGCGCCAGCAGCCAAGAAATCGTGGCAGGGGCTAAGGTTCTGGCCCAGCATTTT.

This clone was detected a few times. J is TRBJ2-3 and V is TRBV27; TRBD2 matches at 8 bases. The germline gives CDR1 MNHEY, CDR2 SMNVEV (reference sequence). This CDR3 spans 18 amino acids. V dropped 7 bases and J dropped 0; count of bases not matched to a gene: 15. The CDR3 spells CASKAGLAHRSSTDTQYF. DNA for the CDR3: TGTGCCAGCAAAGCCGGACTAGCTCACCGTAGTAGCACAGATACGCAGTATTTT.

This clone was found a few times. The chain is built from TRBV30 and TRBJ1-5; D is undetermined. CDR3 size: 13 residues. Germline V gene sequence: CDR1 GTSNPN, CDR2 SVGIG (reference sequence). V dropped 1 base and J dropped 6 bases, with 10 bases sitting between them. Written as DNA, the CDR3 is TGTGCCTGGAGTGGCTCCGGGAGTCAGCCCCAGCATTTT. It is translated as CAWSGSGSQPQHF. The complete variable domain, with remaining parts taken from reference TRBV30 and TRBJ1-5, reads SQTIHQWPATLVQPVGSPLSLECTVEGTSNPNLYWYRQAAGRGLQLLFYSVGIGQISSEVPQNLSASRPQDRQFILSSKKLLLSDSGFYLCAWSGSGSQPQHFGDGTRLSIL.

There are a few counts of this clone. V and J are TRBV18 and TRBJ2-5; no clear D gene. CDR1 and CDR2 from the germline V gene are KGHSH and LQKENI. Trimming stripped 4 bases from V and 2 bases from J, with 2 bases between. CDR3 length: 11 amino acids. CDR3: CASSLQETQYF. CDR3 bases: TGTGCCAGCTCACTACAAGAGACCCAGTACTTC.

This clone has only a few counts. The chain combines TRBV7-8 with TRBJ2-5; 16 nucleotides align to TRBD2. Unmatched junction bases numbered 7, after V lost 5 bases and J lost 4 bases. Germline loops: CDR1 SGHVS, CDR2 FQNEAQ. This CDR3 comprises 17 residues. CDR3 sequence: CASSSGTSGGAPETQYF. The CDR3 DNA sequence: TGTGCCAGCAGCAGTGGGACTAGCGGGGGGGCCCCAGAGACCCAGTACTTC.

This clone was recorded a few times. The chain couples TRBV6-6 to TRBJ2-3; D remains ambiguous. The germline V gene has CDR1 MNHNY and CDR2 SVGAGI (reference sequence). This CDR3 has 13 amino acids. V lost 4 bases and J 5 bases, leaving 10 bases between the germline ends. The CDR3 DNA reads as TGTGCCAGCAGTTTGTCGGTTGGAGATACGCAGTATTTT. Its translation is CASSLSVGDTQYF.